This entry lists 28 T cell receptor beta chains sequenced from one sample in a study of CD8 T cells in Susac syndrome. Random-hexamer reverse transcription was applied to roughly 0.5 to 1 ug RNA. TCRdb reanalysed the immunoSEQ multiplex PCR reads using MiXCR and keeps one entry per CDR3 protein. This sample has a few hundred thousand distinct CDR3 sequences; around 95% occur once, and the top ten carry 0.065% to 0.08%. Sequencing was carried out using CD4+ T cells from PBMCs. The source of these receptors is a human donor with multiple sclerosis.

The chain joins TRBV7-2 to TRBJ1-2; D call uncertain. V lost 2 bases to trimming and J lost 4 bases, with 11 bases between them. CDR1 SGHTA and CDR2 FQGNSA come from the germline V gene. The CDR3 has 14 amino acids. In DNA form, the CDR3 reads TGTGCCAGCAGCTTATCCGGGGATCGCTATGGCTACACCTTC. Its translation: CASSLSGDRYGYTF.

J is TRBJ1-5 and V is TRBV30; 9 nucleotides line up with TRBD1. CDR3 size: 14 residues. V lost 6 bases and J lost 5; bases outside the gene matches: 8. CDR1 and CDR2 (germline): GTSNPN, SVGIG (reference sequence). CDR3 loop: CACQTGGDYQPQHF. DNA for the CDR3: TGTGCCTGCCAAACAGGGGGCGATTATCAGCCCCAGCATTTT.

Points on this clonotype: The junction differs from germline at one of its ends, possibly a read error. The chain joins TRBV7-7 to TRBJ2-1, with D perhaps given as TRBD1 or TRBD2 (5 bases each). This CDR3 spans 14 amino acids. Germline V gene lookup returns CDR1 SSHAT and CDR2 FNYEAQ (reference sequence). This CDR3 reads CASSTTGTGNEQFF. The CDR3 coding sequence is TGTGCTAGCAGCACAACCGGGACGGGCAATGAGCAGTTCTTC.

The chain has TRBV2 and TRBJ2-2, with a tentative D call TRBD1 (6 bases). The CDR3 has 15 residues. The V and J ends lost 6 bases and 1 base respectively, with 12 bases between them. Germline-derived CDR1 and CDR2 are SNHLY and FYNNEI. The CDR3 reads CASRGAPRNTGELFF. Written as DNA, the CDR3 is TGTGCCAGCAGGGGGGCCCCCCGGAACACCGGGGAGCTGTTTTTT.

Written as DNA, the CDR3 is TGTGCCAGCAGCCGGACTATCTCCTACGAGCAGTACTTC. This translates into CASSRTISYEQYF. This rearrangement joins TRBV12-3 or TRBV12-4 to TRBJ2-7, with D possibly TRBD2 on 6 matching bases. Trimming pared 6 bases from V and 0 bases from J, leaving 9 bases between. This CDR3 is built from 13 residues.

The V gene is TRBV4-1, the J gene TRBJ1-2, with a possible D match to TRBD1 (5 bases). The V and J ends lost 1 base and 4 bases respectively, with 10 bases between them. The CDR3 consists of 14 residues. Germline lookup yields CDR1 MGHRA and CDR2 YSYEKL. CDR3: CASSQGWGGYGYTF. For the CDR3, the DNA is TGCGCCAGCAGCCAAGGTTGGGGCGGCTATGGCTACACCTTC.

The table lists this clonotype with a count of one. CDR3 sequence reads: CSASLDTQYF. CDR3 DNA: TGCAGTGCGTCATTAGATACGCAGTATTTT. The chain links TRBV20-1 to TRBJ2-3; D unclear. The germline CDR1 and CDR2 sequences are DFQATT and SNEGSKA (reference sequence). V dropped 6 bases and J dropped 5 bases, with 6 bases sitting between them. The CDR3 extends over 10 amino acids.

The rearrangement joins TRBV25-1 to TRBJ2-3; TRBD2 agrees at 8 bases. J was trimmed by 2 bases and V by 1 base; bases with no gene match: 14. This CDR3 comprises 19 residues. Germline assignment: CDR1 MGHDK and CDR2 SYGVNS. Written as DNA, the CDR3 is TGTGCCAGCAGTGAATCCCCCCTCCTTAGCGGGAAACTCACAGATACGCAGTATTTT. Protein: CASSESPLLSGKLTDTQYF.

In this sample, this clonotype turned up once. The V gene is TRBV5-1, the J gene TRBJ2-1; 9 bases line up with TRBD2. CDR1 SGHRS and CDR2 YFSETQ come from the germline V gene. Trimming at V came to 1 base and at J to 7 bases, leaving 6 bases not matched to a gene. This CDR3 contains 15 residues. Here the CDR3 reads CASSLSSGIGNEQFF. CDR3 coding DNA: TGCGCCAGCAGCTTGTCTAGCGGGATAGGGAATGAGCAGTTCTTC.

The CDR3 here is CATSERDIGDSTDTQYF. DNA for the CDR3: TGTGCCACCAGTGAGCGGGACATCGGAGATAGCACAGATACGCAGTATTTT. The gene calls are TRBV24-1 and TRBJ2-3; perhaps D is TRBD1 or TRBD2 (6 bases each). The CDR3 consists of 17 residues. Per the germline V gene, CDR1 is KGHDR and CDR2 is SFDVKD. Between the trimmed V and J ends, which lost 4 bases and 0 bases, there was a span of 16 bases.

The V and J genes are TRBV7-8 and TRBJ2-7, with D possibly TRBD2 on 6 matching bases. The V end was cut by 5 bases, the J end by 0 bases, with 11 bases between. From germline, CDR1 is SGHVS and CDR2 FQNEAQ. The CDR3 totals 14 residues. In DNA form, the CDR3 reads TGTGCCAGCAGCCTTCGGAGGGACTCCTACGAGCAGTACTTC. Amino acids: CASSLRRDSYEQYF.

The chain has TRBV29-1 and TRBJ2-5, with TRBD2 as a possible D gene (7 bases). Germline CDR1 is SQVTM and CDR2 is ANQGSEA. V was cut by 5 bases and J by 4 bases, with 17 bases left in between. The CDR3 has 14 residues. The CDR3 here is CSVRFGGGAETQYF. The CDR3 DNA sequence: TGCAGCGTTCGCTTCGGTGGGGGGGCAGAGACCCAGTACTTC.

The V gene is TRBV12-3 or TRBV12-4, the J gene TRBJ1-6; the D gene is possibly TRBD1 (6 bases). V shed 3 bases and J shed 9 bases, with 15 bases lying between them. The CDR3 contains 15 residues. CDR3 DNA sequence: TGTGCCAGCAGTTTGGGGACAAGGGGGGCTTCACCCCTCCACTTT. It yields the protein CASSLGTRGASPLHF.

CDR3 nucleotide sequence: TGCGCCAGCAGTCAATCGGGACAGGGGCATGGCGGGGAGCTGTTTTTT. Amino acids: CASSQSGQGHGGELFF. The V gene is TRBV23-1, the J gene TRBJ2-2; 10 nucleotides match TRBD1. TRBV23-1 is noted as an ORF with a role that remains uncertain. The ends lost 0 bases at V and 7 bases at J; junction bases unmatched: 5. CDR3 size: 16 residues.

J is TRBJ1-5 and V is TRBV19; D not certain. The germline gives CDR1 LNHDA, CDR2 SQIVND (reference sequence). Trimming stripped 3 bases from V and 0 bases from J, with 9 bases between. The CDR3 runs to 15 residues. The DNA of the CDR3 is TGTGCCAGTAGTATTACAATTTATAGCAATCAGCCCCAGCATTTT. Translating it yields CASSITIYSNQPQHF. Full variable domain (remainder filled in from reference TRBV19 and TRBJ1-5): DGGITQSPKYLFRKEGQNVTLSCEQNLNHDAMYWYRQDPGQGLRLIYYSQIVNDFQKGDIAEGYSVSREKKESFPLTVTSAQKNPTAFYLCASSITIYSNQPQHFGDGTRLSIL.

The gene calls are TRBV9 and TRBJ2-1, with TRBD1 identical over 8 bases. This CDR3 comprises 16 residues. Germline V gene data show CDR1 as SGDLS and CDR2 as YYNGEE. V dropped 4 bases and J dropped 0; count of bases not matched to a gene: 6. The CDR3 nucleotides read TGTGCCAGCAGCCCGGGACAGGTGAGCTCCTACAATGAGCAGTTCTTC. It yields the protein CASSPGQVSSYNEQFF.

V and J are TRBV3-1 and TRBJ2-7, with a weak D call TRBD1 (5 bases). The CDR3 is 12 amino acids. Germline V gene lookup returns CDR1 LGHDT and CDR2 YNNKEL (reference sequence). V gave up 1 base and J gave up 9 bases, with 10 bases separating them. The DNA for the CDR3 is TGTGCCAGCAGCCAAGGTGACAGTGTGCAGTACTTC. Translated: CASSQGDSVQYF.

The chain employs TRBV5-1 and TRBJ2-1; 10 positions match TRBD1. V lost 4 bases and J lost 6; bases outside the gene matches: 7. Germline CDR1 and CDR2: SGHRS and YFSETQ. This CDR3 region has 15 residues. The CDR3 region has the DNA TGCGCCAGCAGCACGAGACAGGGGGCGGGCAATGAGCAGTTCTTC. Translated, it gives CASSTRQGAGNEQFF.

In its sample, this clonotype was seen a few times. Here the CDR3 DNA reads TGTGCCAGCAGTCCGGGGGGGGCCGGAGAGACCCAGTACTTC. Translation: CASSPGGAGETQYF. The V and J genes are TRBV12-3 or TRBV12-4 and TRBJ2-5, with 8 nucleotides matching TRBD2. Losses at the gene ends were 5 bases for V and 4 bases for J; bases not matched to a gene: 6. CDR3 length equals 14 residues.

The V and J genes are TRBV12-3 or TRBV12-4 and TRBJ2-7, with D possibly matching TRBD1 (6 bases). V was pared by 7 bases and J by 3 bases, with 22 bases between. There are 16 residues in the CDR3. The DNA for the CDR3 is TGTGCCAGCACCCTTACAGGGAGCCGGACTGACTACGAGCAGTACGTC. Protein sequence: CASTLTGSRTDYEQYV.

The V gene is TRBV20-1, the J gene TRBJ2-1, with a possible D match to TRBD2 (5 bases). In germline, CDR1 is DFQATT, CDR2 SNEGSKA (reference sequence). The CDR3 is 15 residues long. Trimming stripped 0 bases from V and 8 bases from J, with 17 bases between. CDR3 sequence (DNA): TGCAGTGCTAGAGACCCGGGGATTAAGGTTTATGAGCAGTTCTTC. It encodes CSARDPGIKVYEQFF.

This sequence joins TRBV7-8 and TRBJ2-5; a weak D match, TRBD2 (5 bases). V lost 1 base and J lost 2, with 14 bases in between. Germline V gene lookup returns CDR1 SGHVS and CDR2 FQNEAQ. The CDR3 contains 16 residues. CDR3 nucleotides: TGTGCCAGCAGCTTAGGGAGGCTAGCCGGTCAAGAGACCCAGTACTTC. This gives the protein CASSLGRLAGQETQYF. Complete variable domain (other parts from reference TRBV7-8 and TRBJ2-5): GAGVSQSPRYKVAKRGQDVALRCDPISGHVSLFWYQQALGQGPEFLTYFQNEAQLDKSGLPSDRFFAERPEGSVSTLKIQRTQQEDSAVYLCASSLGRLAGQETQYFGPGTRLLVL.

The V gene is TRBV20-1, the J gene TRBJ1-1, with a possible D match to TRBD1 (5 bases). The CDR3 loop spans 12 amino acids. Germline loops: CDR1 DFQATT, CDR2 SNEGSKA (reference sequence). The ends were cut back, 2 bases at V and 4 bases at J, with 8 bases in the middle. The CDR3 DNA reads TGCAGTGCTAGAAGGGGAAGCACTGAAGCTTTCTTT. Protein product: CSARRGSTEAFF.

In its sample, this clonotype was seen once. The chain carries TRBV20-1 and TRBJ2-5, with 11 bases lining up with TRBD2. Per the germline V gene, CDR1 is DFQATT and CDR2 is SNEGSKA (reference sequence). The CDR3 runs to 17 residues. V dropped 4 bases and J dropped 7; count of bases not matched to a gene: 17. The CDR3 DNA follows: TGCAGTGCTACTAAAAGCCTTAGCGGGGGGGCCTGGGGGACCCAGTACTTC. It codes for CSATKSLSGGAWGTQYF.

V gene TRBV28 combines with J gene TRBJ1-1; 9 nucleotides align to TRBD1. The CDR3 is made up of 15 amino acids. Germline V gene sequence: CDR1 MDHEN, CDR2 SYDVKM. After removal of 3 bases from V and 4 bases from J, the junction contained 6 bases not matched to a gene. The CDR3 DNA reads TGTGCCAGCAGTTTCCCCGGGACAGGGTTCACTGAAGCTTTCTTT. Its protein product is CASSFPGTGFTEAFF. The whole variable domain, remainder taken from reference TRBV28 and TRBJ1-1, is DVKVTQSSRYLVKRTGEKVFLECVQDMDHENMFWYRQDPGLGLRLIYFSYDVKMKEKGDIPEGYSVSREKKERFSLILESASTNQTSMYLCASSFPGTGFTEAFFGQGTRLTVV.

This CDR3 reads CASSSHGIQYF. Here the CDR3 DNA reads TGTGCCAGCAGCTCCCATGGTATTCAGTACTTC. The chain links TRBV6-5 to TRBJ2-4; D gene unclear. The CDR3 extends over 11 amino acids. Germline CDR1 reads MNHEY; CDR2 reads SVGAGI. Trimming removed 6 bases from V and 10 bases from J, with 10 bases in between.

The V and J genes are TRBV20-1 and TRBJ2-5, with a tentative D call TRBD2 (5 bases). V gave up 6 bases and J gave up 2 bases, with 16 bases separating them. From germline, CDR1 is DFQATT and CDR2 SNEGSKA (reference sequence). The CDR3 runs to 14 residues. The CDR3 DNA reads as TGCAGTGCCAACGGGGTTGGCGGGCAAGAGACCCAGTACTTC. Translating it yields CSANGVGGQETQYF.

The chain joins TRBV6-5 to TRBJ1-1, with D possibly TRBD1 on 5 matching bases. This CDR3 is 15 amino acids long. Between the trimmed V and J ends, which lost 1 base and 1 base, there was a span of 10 bases. The germline V gene encodes CDR1 MNHEY and CDR2 SVGAGI. The CDR3 is CASSYFGGANTEAFF. CDR3 in DNA: TGTGCCAGCAGTTACTTTGGGGGAGCGAACACTGAAGCTTTCTTT.